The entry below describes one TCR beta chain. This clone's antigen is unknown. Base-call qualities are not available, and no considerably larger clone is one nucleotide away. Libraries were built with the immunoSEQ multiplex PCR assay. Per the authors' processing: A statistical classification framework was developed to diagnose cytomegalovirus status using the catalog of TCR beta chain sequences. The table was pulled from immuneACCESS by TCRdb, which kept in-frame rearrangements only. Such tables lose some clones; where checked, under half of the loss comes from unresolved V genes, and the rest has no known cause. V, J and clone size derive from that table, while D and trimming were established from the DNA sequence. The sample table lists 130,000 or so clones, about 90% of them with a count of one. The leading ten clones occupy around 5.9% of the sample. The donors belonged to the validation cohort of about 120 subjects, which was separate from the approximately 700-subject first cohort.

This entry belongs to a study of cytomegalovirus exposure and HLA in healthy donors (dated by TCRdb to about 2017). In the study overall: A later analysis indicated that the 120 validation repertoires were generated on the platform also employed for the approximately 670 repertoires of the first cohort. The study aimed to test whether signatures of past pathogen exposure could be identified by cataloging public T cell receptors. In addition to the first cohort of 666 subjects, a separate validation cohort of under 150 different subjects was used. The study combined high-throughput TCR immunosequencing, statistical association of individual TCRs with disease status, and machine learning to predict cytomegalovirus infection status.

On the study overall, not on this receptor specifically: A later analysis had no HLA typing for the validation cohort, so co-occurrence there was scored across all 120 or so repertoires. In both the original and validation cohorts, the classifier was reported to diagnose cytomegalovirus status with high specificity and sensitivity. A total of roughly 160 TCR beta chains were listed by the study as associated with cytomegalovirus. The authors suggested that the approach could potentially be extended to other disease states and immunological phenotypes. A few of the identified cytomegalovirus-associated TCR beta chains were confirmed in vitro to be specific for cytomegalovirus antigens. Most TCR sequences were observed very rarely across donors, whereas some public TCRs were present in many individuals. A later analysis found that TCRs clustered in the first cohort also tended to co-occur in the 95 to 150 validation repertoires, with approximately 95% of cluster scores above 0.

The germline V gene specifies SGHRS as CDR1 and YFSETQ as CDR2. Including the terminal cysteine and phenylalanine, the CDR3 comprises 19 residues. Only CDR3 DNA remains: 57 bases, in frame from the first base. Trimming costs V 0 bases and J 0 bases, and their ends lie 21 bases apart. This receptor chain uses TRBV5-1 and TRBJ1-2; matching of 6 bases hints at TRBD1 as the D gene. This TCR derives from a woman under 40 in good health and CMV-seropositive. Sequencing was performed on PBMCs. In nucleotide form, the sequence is TGCGCCAGCAGCTTGGAGACAATTGGGGGCCTGGGGGCTAACTATGGCTACACCTTC. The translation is CASSLETIGGLGANYGYTF.